This T cell receptor beta chain was captured by sequencing in a study of T cell changes during pregnancy in multiple sclerosis. The CDR3 spans 15 residues. Germline CDR1 is SGHDN and CDR2 is FVKESK. V trimming: 4 bases; J trimming: 2 bases; junction bases outside the gene matches: 5. Generated by immunoSEQ multiplex PCR, the TCRdb table keeps only in-frame clones and is missing some. The sample holds fewer than 50,000 clones, approximately 93% seen once. The material sequenced was CD4+ T cells from peripheral blood mononuclear cells, taken in the third trimester of pregnancy. The chain is built from TRBV14 and TRBJ2-7; 10 bases align to TRBD1. This clonotype originated in a female donor with multiple sclerosis, enrolled in a pregnancy study. CDR3 DNA sequence: TGTGCCAGCAGCCTTACCGGGACAGGGGCCTACGAGCAGTACTTC. This translates into CASSLTGTGAYEQYF.